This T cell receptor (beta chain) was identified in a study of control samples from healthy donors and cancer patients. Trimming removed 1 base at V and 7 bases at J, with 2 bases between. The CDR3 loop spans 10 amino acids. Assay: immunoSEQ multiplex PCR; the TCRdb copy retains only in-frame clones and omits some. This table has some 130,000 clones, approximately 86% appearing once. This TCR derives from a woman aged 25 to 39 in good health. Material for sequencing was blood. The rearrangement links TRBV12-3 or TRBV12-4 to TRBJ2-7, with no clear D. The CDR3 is CASSLEEQYF. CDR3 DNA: TGTGCCAGCAGTTTAGAGGAGCAGTACTTC.